This T cell receptor (beta chain) was found in a study of blood T cell repertoires in COVID-19. Across the whole study: Sites in the United States, Italy and Spain provided acute and convalescent COVID-19 samples. T cells, B-cell-depleted T cells, or PBMCs provided the cDNA or gDNA that served as material.

The ends lost 4 bases at V and 5 bases at J; junction bases unmatched: 6. The CDR3 sequence is 14 residues long. From germline, CDR1 is SGHRS and CDR2 YFSETQ. Per the study methods: Reference gene primer amplification gave nucleated cell count estimates. Assay used: immunoSEQ multiplex PCR; TCRdb lists only in-frame clones, some missing. The V and J calls and clone size are taken from that table; D and trimming were inferred from the DNA. The sample yields roughly 250,000 clones, around 81% seen once. Input material: peripheral blood. The TCR originated in a woman aged 55-70 years with active or convalescent COVID-19. The chain links TRBV5-1 to TRBJ2-1, with 7 bases aligning to TRBD2. CDR3 protein: CASSEILADNEQFF. CDR3 sequence (DNA): TGCGCCAGCAGCGAAATCCTAGCGGACAATGAGCAGTTCTTC.